This T cell receptor (beta chain) was found in a study of T cell responses to AZD1222 COVID-19 vaccine (dated by TCRdb to the early 2020s). In the study overall: TCR sequencing covered over 230 trial participants: roughly 200 given two doses of AZD1222 and some 25 given two doses of MenACWY control vaccine. Trial participants were enrolled by age into 18-55, 56-69 and 70-plus year subgroups, with roughly 150, 30 and 60 TCR-sequenced participants respectively.

What this sample's time point label stands for: about 28 days (+/-7) after the second vaccine dose. AZD1222 recipients with second doses at about 4 weeks or about 12 weeks were pooled, because spike-specific TCR depth and breadth did not differ between schedules. Samples from vaccinated people were obtained from the UK trials COV001 and COV002, which included a single-blind randomized controlled phase 2/3 trial of AZD1222 (ChAdOx1 nCoV-19) in healthy adults. Trial participant PBMC samples were collected at day 0 and day 28 after the second dose for TCRbeta chain sequencing. From the germline V gene, CDR1 is MGHRA and CDR2 is YSYEKL. Trimming leaves V shorter by 3 bases and J shorter by 4 bases, with the junction holding 3 bases beyond the gene matches. There are 13 amino acids in the CDR3, from cysteine to phenylalanine inclusive. Only the CDR3 part of the read is kept: 39 bases, read in frame from the first base.

The research as a whole found: In the small 56-69-year group, the increase in depth fell short of significance, most likely because of low power. Nearly half of unique spike-specific TCRs reportedly recognized epitopes outside regions mutated in the B.1.351 and B.1.1.7 variants. A significant rise in spike-specific TCR breadth and depth was observed after two AZD1222 doses relative to day 0 and relative to MenACWY recipients. Conclusions about previously exposed vaccinees are limited, since just 6 or 7 AZD1222 recipients were seropositive for SARS-CoV-2 at baseline. Vaccine-associated CD4 TCRs spanned the whole spike protein, with dominant responses in regions 160-218 and 743-854. Because no day 14 peak-response samples were available, the repertoires could be characterized only after the peak T cell response. Participants were mostly white British, with more females than males. The authors suggested clonal diversity may have been underestimated.

The CDR3 regions of human TCRbeta chains were analyzed by immunosequencing. For the original study's pipeline: TCRs in the repertoires were matched against a reference library of SARS-CoV-2-specific TCRs that had been generated with the MIRA antigen-specificity platform. Breadth was defined as the fraction of unique TCRs that were SARS-CoV-2-associated, and depth was defined as the fraction of total T cells that were SARS-CoV-2-associated. Using the MIRA data, each spike-specific TCR was assigned both to the spike region to which the TCR was reactive and to a CD4 or CD8 class. Log10-transformed breadth and depth values were compared by one-way ANOVA with Sidak's multiple comparisons tests. TCRdb stores this immuneACCESS table with in-frame sequences only. Part of the clones is absent; in the studies checked, under half of the shortfall reflects unresolved V genes, and no reason is known for the rest. From that table come the V and J calls and clone size; the DNA was used to work out D and trimming. The sample has around 150,000 clones on record, 90% of them singletons. The ten most abundant clones make up less than 3.5% of the sample.

There are a few counts of this clone. Its antigen is still unknown. Qualities for individual bases were not recorded, and no much larger clone is one base off. This receptor was obtained from an adult who received the AZD1222 COVID-19 vaccine. Sequencing used peripheral blood, obtained 28 days after the second AZD1222 dose. The sequence links TRBV4-1 to TRBJ2-7, and TRBD2 aligns with 7 junction nucleotides. The CDR3 reads as follows: CASSQRESYEQYF. In nucleotide form, the sequence is TGCGCCAGCAGCCAGCGGGAGTCGTACGAGCAGTACTTC.